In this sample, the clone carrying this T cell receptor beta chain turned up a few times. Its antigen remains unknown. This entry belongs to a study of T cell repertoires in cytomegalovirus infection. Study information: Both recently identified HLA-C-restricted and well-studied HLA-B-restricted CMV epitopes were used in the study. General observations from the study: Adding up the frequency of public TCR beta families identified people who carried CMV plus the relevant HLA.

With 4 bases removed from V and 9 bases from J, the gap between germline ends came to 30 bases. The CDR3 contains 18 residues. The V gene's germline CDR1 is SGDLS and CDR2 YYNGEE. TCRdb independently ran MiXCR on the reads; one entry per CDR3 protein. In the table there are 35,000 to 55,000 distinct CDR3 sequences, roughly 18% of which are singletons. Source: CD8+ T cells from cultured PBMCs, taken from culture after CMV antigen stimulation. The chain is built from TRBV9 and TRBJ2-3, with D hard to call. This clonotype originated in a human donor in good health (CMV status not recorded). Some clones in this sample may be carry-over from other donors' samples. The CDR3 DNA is TGTGCCAGCAGCCCCCCGGCCTCGGTCGCCTCGGGTTCTCGGACGCAGTATTTT. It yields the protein CASSPPASVASGSRTQYF.